This TCR beta chain came from a study of technical replicates of blood from a few donors. The table came from immunoSEQ multiplex PCR; TCRdb's copy has only in-frame clones and leaves some out. The sample yields tens of thousands of clones, about 94% seen once. The CDR3 is made up of 15 amino acids. Trimming took off 4 bases at V and 6 bases at J, with 13 bases between the two ends. CDR1 SNHLY and CDR2 FYNNEI come from the germline V gene. The receptor was derived from a human donor in good health. Sequenced sample: T cells isolated from PBMCs. This chain uses TRBV2 with TRBJ1-6; the D gene is possibly TRBD1 (6 bases). The CDR3 nucleotides read TGTGCCAGCAGTGCACAGGGTGTTGGTAATTCACCCCTCCACTTT. Amino acid sequence: CASSAQGVGNSPLHF.